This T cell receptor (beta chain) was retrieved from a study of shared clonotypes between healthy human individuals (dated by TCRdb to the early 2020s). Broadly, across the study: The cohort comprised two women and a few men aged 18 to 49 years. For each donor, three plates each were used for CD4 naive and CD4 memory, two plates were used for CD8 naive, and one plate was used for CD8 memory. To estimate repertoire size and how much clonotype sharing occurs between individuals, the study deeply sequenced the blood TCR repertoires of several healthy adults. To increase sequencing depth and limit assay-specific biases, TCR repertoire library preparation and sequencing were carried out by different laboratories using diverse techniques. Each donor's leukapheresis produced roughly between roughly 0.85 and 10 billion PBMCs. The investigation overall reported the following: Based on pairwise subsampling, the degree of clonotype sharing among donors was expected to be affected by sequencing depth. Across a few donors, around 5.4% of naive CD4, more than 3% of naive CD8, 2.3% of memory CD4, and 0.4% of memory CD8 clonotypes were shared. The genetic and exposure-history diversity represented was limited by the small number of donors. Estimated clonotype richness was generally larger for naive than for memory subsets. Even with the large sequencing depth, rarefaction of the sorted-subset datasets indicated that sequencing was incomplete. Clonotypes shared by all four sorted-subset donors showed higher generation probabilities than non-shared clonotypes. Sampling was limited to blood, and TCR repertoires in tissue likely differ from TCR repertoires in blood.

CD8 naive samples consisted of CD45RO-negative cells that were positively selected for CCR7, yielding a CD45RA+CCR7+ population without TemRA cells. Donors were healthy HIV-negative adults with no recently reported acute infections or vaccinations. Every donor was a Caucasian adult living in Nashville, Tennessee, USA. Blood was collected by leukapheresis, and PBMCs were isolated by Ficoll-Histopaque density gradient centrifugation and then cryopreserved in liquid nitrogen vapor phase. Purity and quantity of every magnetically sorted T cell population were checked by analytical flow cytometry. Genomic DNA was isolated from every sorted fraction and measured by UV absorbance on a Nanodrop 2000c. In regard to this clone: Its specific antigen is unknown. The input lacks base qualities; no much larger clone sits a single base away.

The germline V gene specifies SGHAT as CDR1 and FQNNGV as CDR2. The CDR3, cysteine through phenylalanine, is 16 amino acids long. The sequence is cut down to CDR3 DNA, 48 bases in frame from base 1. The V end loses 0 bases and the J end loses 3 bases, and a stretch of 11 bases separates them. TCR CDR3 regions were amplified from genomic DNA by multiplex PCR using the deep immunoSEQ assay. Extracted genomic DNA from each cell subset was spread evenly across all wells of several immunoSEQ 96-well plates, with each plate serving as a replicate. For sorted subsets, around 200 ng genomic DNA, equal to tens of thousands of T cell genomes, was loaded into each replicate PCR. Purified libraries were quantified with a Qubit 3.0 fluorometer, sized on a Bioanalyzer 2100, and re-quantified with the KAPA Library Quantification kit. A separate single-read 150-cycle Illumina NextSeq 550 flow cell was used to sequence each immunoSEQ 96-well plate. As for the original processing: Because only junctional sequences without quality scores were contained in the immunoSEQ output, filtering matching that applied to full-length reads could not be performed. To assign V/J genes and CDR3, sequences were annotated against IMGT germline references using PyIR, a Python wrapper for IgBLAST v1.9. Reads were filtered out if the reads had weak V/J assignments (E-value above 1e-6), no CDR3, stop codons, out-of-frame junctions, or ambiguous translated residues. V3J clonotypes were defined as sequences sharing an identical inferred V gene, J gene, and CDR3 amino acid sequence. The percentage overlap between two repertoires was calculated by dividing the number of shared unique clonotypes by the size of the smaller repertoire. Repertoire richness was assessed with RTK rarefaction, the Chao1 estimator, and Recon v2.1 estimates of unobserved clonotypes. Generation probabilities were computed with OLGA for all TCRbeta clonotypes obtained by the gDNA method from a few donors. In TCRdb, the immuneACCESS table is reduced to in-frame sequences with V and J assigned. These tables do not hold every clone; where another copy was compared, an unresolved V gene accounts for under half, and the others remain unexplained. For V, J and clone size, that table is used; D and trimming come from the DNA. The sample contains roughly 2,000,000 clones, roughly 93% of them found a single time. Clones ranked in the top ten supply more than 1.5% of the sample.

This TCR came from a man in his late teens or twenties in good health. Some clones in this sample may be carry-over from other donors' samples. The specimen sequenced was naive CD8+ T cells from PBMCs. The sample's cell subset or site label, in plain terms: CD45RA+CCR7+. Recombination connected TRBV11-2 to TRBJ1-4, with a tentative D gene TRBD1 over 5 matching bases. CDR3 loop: CASSLDGADSNEKLFF. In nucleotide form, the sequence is TGTGCCAGCAGCTTAGACGGGGCAGATTCTAATGAAAAACTGTTTTTT.